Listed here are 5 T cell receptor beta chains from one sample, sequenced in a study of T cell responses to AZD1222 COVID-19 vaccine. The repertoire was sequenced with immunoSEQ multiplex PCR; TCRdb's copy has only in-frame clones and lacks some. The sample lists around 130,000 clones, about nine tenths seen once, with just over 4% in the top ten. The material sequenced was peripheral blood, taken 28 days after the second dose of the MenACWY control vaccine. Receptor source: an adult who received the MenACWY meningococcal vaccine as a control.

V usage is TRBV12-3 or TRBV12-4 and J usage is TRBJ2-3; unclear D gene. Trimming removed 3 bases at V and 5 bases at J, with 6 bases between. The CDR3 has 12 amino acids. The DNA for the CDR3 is TGTGCCAGCAGTTTCGACGGAGATACGCAGTATTTT. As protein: CASSFDGDTQYF.

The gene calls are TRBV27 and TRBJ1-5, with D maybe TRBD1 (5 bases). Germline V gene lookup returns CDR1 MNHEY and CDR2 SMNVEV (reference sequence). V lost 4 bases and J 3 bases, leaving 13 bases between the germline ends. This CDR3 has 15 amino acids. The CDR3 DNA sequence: TGTGCCAGCAGTTCCGTGGGGCAGGTCAATCAGCCCCAGCATTTT. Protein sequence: CASSSVGQVNQPQHF.

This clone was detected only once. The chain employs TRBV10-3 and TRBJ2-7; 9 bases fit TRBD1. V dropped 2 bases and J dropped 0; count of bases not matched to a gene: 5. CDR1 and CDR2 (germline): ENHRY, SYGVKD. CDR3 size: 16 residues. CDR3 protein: CAISEGGTGRSYEQYV. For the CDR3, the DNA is TGTGCCATCAGTGAGGGTGGGACAGGGCGCTCCTACGAGCAGTACGTC.

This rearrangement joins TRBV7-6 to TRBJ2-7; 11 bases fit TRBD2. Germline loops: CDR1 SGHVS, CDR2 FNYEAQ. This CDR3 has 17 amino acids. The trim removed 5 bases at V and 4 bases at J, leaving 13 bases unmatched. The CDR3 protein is CASSPGLGLAANYEQYF. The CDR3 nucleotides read TGTGCCAGCAGCCCCGGGCTGGGACTAGCGGCGAATTACGAGCAGTACTTC.

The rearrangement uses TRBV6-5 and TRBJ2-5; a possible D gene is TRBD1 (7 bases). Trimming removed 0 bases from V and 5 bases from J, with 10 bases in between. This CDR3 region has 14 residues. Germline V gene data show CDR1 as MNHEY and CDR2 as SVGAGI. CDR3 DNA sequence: TGTGCCAGCAGTTACTCGTCAGGGGGGGAGACCCAGTACTTC. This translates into CASSYSSGGETQYF.